Each of the 26 T cell receptor beta chains below was sequenced from the same sample in a study of blood T cell repertoires in COVID-19. Repertoires were generated with immunoSEQ multiplex PCR, while TCRdb's copy carries only in-frame clones and drops some. The profile covers just over 90,000 clones, with 80% appearing a single time and approximately 15% taken by the ten largest. Specimen: peripheral blood. The source is a human donor in a cohort sampled during active COVID-19.

The rearrangement links TRBV15 to TRBJ1-5, with D uncertain. Germline values: CDR1 LNHNV, CDR2 YYDKDF (reference sequence). Trimming left V 6 bases short and J 2 bases short, with 8 bases between. The length of the CDR3 is 13 residues. The CDR3 protein is CATSFGGNQPQHF. Here the CDR3 DNA reads TGTGCCACCAGTTTCGGTGGCAATCAGCCCCAGCATTTT.

J is TRBJ1-1 and V is TRBV5-4, with D possibly being TRBD1 (5 bases). Trimming took 0 bases from V and 4 from J, leaving 10 bases between them. CDR1 and CDR2 (germline): SGHNT, YYREEE (reference sequence). The CDR3 length is 14 residues. The CDR3 spells CASSLDIGATEAFF. CDR3 bases: TGTGCCAGCAGCTTGGATATTGGGGCCACTGAAGCTTTCTTT.

The gene calls are TRBV7-6 and TRBJ2-7; 12 nucleotides align to TRBD1. The CDR3 sequence is 14 residues long. Germline lookup yields CDR1 SGHVS and CDR2 FNYEAQ. The V segment lost 5 bases and the J segment 7 bases; nucleotides outside the gene matches: 6. Written as DNA, the CDR3 is TGTGCCAGCAGCCCGGGACAGGGGGCAAGGGAGCAGTACTTC. It is translated as CASSPGQGAREQYF.

The chain combines TRBV5-4 with TRBJ2-7, with a weak D call TRBD2 (5 bases). Trimming shortened V by 4 bases and J by 1 base, and 12 bases separated the two germline ends. Germline loops: CDR1 SGHNT, CDR2 YYREEE (reference sequence). The CDR3 is 14 amino acids. The CDR3 loop reads CASSRSGTSYEQYF. The CDR3 DNA sequence: TGTGCCAGCAGCAGAAGCGGAACATCCTACGAGCAGTACTTC.

The rearrangement uses TRBV5-6 and TRBJ2-5, with D perhaps TRBD2 (6 bases). CDR3 size: 13 residues. Germline-derived CDR1 and CDR2 are SGHDT and YYEEEE. Trimming pared 1 base from V and 5 bases from J, leaving 9 bases between. The CDR3 DNA reads as TGTGCCAGCAGCTTGCAGGCGGGGGAGACCCAGTACTTC. The encoded protein is CASSLQAGETQYF.

The J gene is TRBJ2-1, the V gene TRBV18; 9 bases agree with TRBD2. Germline CDR1 is KGHSH and CDR2 is LQKENI. Germline trimming cut 6 bases from V and 6 bases from J; bases unmatched to any gene: 3. The CDR3 is made up of 13 amino acids. The CDR3 nucleotides are TGTGCCAGCTCGAGCGGGAGGAGCAATGAGCAGTTCTTC. Its protein is CASSSGRSNEQFF.

The chain carries TRBV6-6 and TRBJ2-7, with 7 bases fitting TRBD1. The CDR3 consists of 15 residues. The V segment lost 2 bases and the J segment 5 bases; nucleotides outside the gene matches: 9. CDR1 and CDR2 from the germline V gene are MNHNY and SVGAGI (reference sequence). This CDR3 is CASSYPPTGSNEQYF. As DNA, the CDR3 is TGTGCCAGCAGTTACCCGCCGACAGGGAGCAACGAGCAGTACTTC.

The V and J genes are TRBV7-3 and TRBJ2-3; 7 bases align to TRBD2. CDR1 is SGHTA, CDR2 FQGTGA, per germline. V was pared by 1 base and J by 2 bases, with 12 bases of the junction left unmatched. The CDR3 length is 18 residues. CDR3 nucleotides: TGTGCCAGCAGCTTAAGAAGGGGAGGGGACTACGACACAGATACGCAGTATTTT. Amino acids: CASSLRRGGDYDTDTQYF.

The rearrangement links TRBV6-1 to TRBJ1-6; D is unresolved. Germline V gene sequence: CDR1 MNHNS, CDR2 SASEGT. V lost 2 bases and J 10 bases, leaving 9 bases between the germline ends. The CDR3 spans 13 residues. The CDR3 nucleotides read TGTGCCAGCAGTGAACAGGCCTTCTCACCCCTCCACTTT. It encodes CASSEQAFSPLHF.

This clone has only a few counts. The chain links TRBV20-1 to TRBJ1-5; no firm D call. The CDR3 is 11 amino acids. The V end was cut by 3 bases, the J end by 6 bases, with 6 bases between. The germline V gene encodes CDR1 DFQATT and CDR2 SNEGSKA (reference sequence). The CDR3 sequence: CSARRLQPQHF. As DNA, the CDR3 is TGCAGTGCTAGGAGGCTTCAGCCCCAGCATTTT.

The rearrangement uses TRBV6-5 and TRBJ2-2; tentative D call: TRBD1 (6 bases). Germline CDR1 is MNHEY and CDR2 is SVGAGI. V dropped 5 bases and J dropped 1 base, with 8 bases sitting between them. The CDR3 extends over 14 amino acids. DNA of the CDR3: TGTGCCAGCAGTACGGGACAGAACACCGGGGAGCTGTTTTTT. It specifies CASSTGQNTGELFF.

The CDR3 sequence is CASSSLMRVGVGQNEAFF. The CDR3 nucleotides are TGTGCCAGCAGTTCCCTTATGAGGGTAGGAGTGGGACAAAATGAAGCTTTCTTT. The rearrangement uses TRBV28 and TRBJ1-1, with D possibly matching TRBD1 (6 bases). Trimming stripped 4 bases from V and 7 bases from J, with 28 bases between. In germline, CDR1 is MDHEN, CDR2 SYDVKM. This CDR3 region has 18 residues.

The chain employs TRBV28 and TRBJ1-6; no reliable D call. The germline CDR1 and CDR2 sequences are MDHEN and SYDVKM. Trimming shortened V by 3 bases and J by 10 bases, and 7 bases separated the two germline ends. This CDR3 is built from 12 residues. The DNA for the CDR3 is TGTGCCAGCAGTTTTTACAGCTCACCCCTCCACTTT. The encoded protein is CASSFYSSPLHF.

Regarding this clone: Other nucleotide sequences from this sample produce the same CDR3. This CDR3 reads CASSIRGQGARGYTF. The CDR3 bases are TGTGCCAGTAGTATAAGGGGACAGGGGGCGCGAGGCTACACCTTC. The chain links TRBV19 to TRBJ1-2; TRBD1 matches 12 bases. Germline V gene data show CDR1 as LNHDA and CDR2 as SQIVND (reference sequence). The CDR3 is 15 residues long. J lost 8 bases, V lost 2 bases, and 6 bases had no gene match.

The rearrangement links TRBV11-2 to TRBJ1-5; D is perhaps TRBD1 (6 bases). The V end lost 5 bases, the J end lost 5 bases, and 10 bases lay between the germline ends. In germline, CDR1 is SGHAT, CDR2 FQNNGV. The CDR3 has 13 amino acids. The CDR3 DNA sequence: TGTGCCAGCAGCCCGGACAGAGATCAGCCCCAGCATTTT. It codes for CASSPDRDQPQHF.

V usage is TRBV2 and J usage is TRBJ1-6, with 7 positions matching TRBD1. CDR1 is SNHLY, CDR2 FYNNEI, per germline. The CDR3 spans 14 residues. With V trimmed by 8 bases and J by 6 bases, 7 bases remained unmatched. The CDR3 region is CASATGTANSPLHF. The CDR3 DNA reads TGTGCCAGCGCCACCGGGACAGCTAATTCACCCCTCCACTTT.

The V call is TRBV5-1, the J call TRBJ2-7, with 11 bases lining up with TRBD2. CDR3 length: 19 amino acids. In germline, CDR1 is SGHRS, CDR2 YFSETQ. The V gene end was trimmed by 4 bases and the J gene end by 2 bases; junction bases not matched to a gene: 17. The CDR3 DNA sequence: TGCGCCAGCAGCCCACAAACCGGACAGGCGACTAGCGGGGCCTACGAGCAGTACTTC. As protein: CASSPQTGQATSGAYEQYF.

The chain combines TRBV3-1 (or the pseudogene TRBV3-2) with TRBJ1-1; D uncertain. Trimming took off 3 bases at V and 5 bases at J, with 7 bases between the two ends. The CDR3 consists of 12 residues. Germline V gene data show CDR1 as LGHDT and CDR2 as YNNKEL (reference sequence). As DNA, the CDR3 is TGTGCCAGCAGCCAGACGGGTACTGAAGCTTTCTTT. It is translated as CASSQTGTEAFF.

The table lists this clone with many counts. The CDR3 reads CASSHLAGAAYEQYF. The CDR3 bases are TGTGCCAGCAGCCACTTAGCGGGGGCGGCCTACGAGCAGTACTTC. The V and J genes are TRBV11-2 and TRBJ2-7, with TRBD2 matching 9 bases. Germline CDR1 and CDR2: SGHAT and FQNNGV. V lost 5 bases, J lost 2 bases, and 7 bases stayed unmatched. CDR3 length: 15 amino acids.

This clone appeared once. The chain has TRBV27 and TRBJ1-6, with 7 bases lining up with TRBD1. There are 15 residues in the CDR3. CDR1 and CDR2 from the germline V gene are MNHEY and SMNVEV (reference sequence). Trimming at V came to 6 bases and at J to 3 bases, leaving 5 bases not matched to a gene. CDR3 loop: CASRTGQVYNSPLHF. In nucleotides, the CDR3 is TGTGCCAGCAGAACAGGACAGGTCTATAATTCACCCCTCCACTTT.

The chain joins TRBV6-5 to TRBJ1-6; D perhaps matches TRBD1 (5 bases). V lost 6 bases and J lost 12, with 18 bases in between. This CDR3 spans 14 amino acids. CDR1 MNHEY and CDR2 SVGAGI come from the germline V gene. As DNA, the CDR3 is TGTGCCAGCAGGGGGGAGCCGGGTAGCGGACCCCTCCACTTT. It yields the protein CASRGEPGSGPLHF.

The chain combines TRBV2 with TRBJ1-1; D call uncertain. The CDR3 is 14 residues long. The germline V gene encodes CDR1 SNHLY and CDR2 FYNNEI. V was pared by 6 bases and J by 0 bases, with 11 bases between. The CDR3: CASSPQNMNTEAFF. In DNA form, the CDR3 reads TGTGCCAGCAGCCCCCAGAACATGAACACTGAAGCTTTCTTT.

The gene calls are TRBV6-5 and TRBJ2-3; D unclear. The ends were cut back, 6 bases at V and 3 bases at J, with 7 bases in the middle. Looked up from germline, CDR1 is MNHEY and CDR2 is SVGAGI. The CDR3 is made up of 12 amino acids. CDR3: CASSRPTDTQYF. The CDR3 nucleotides are TGTGCCAGCAGCAGGCCTACAGATACGCAGTATTTT.

The chain carries TRBV15 and TRBJ2-1; TRBD2 matches at 9 bases. The CDR3 is made up of 16 amino acids. Germline V gene sequence: CDR1 LNHNV, CDR2 YYDKDF (reference sequence). V lost 0 bases, J lost 6 bases, and 6 bases stayed unmatched. CDR3 sequence reads: CATSRDKAGGSNEQFF. The CDR3 DNA reads TGTGCCACCAGCAGAGATAAAGCGGGGGGAAGCAATGAGCAGTTCTTC.

This rearrangement joins TRBV4-2 to TRBJ2-1, with 10 bases aligning to TRBD1. The junction had 3 bases not matched to a gene; V was cut back by 3 bases and J by 7 bases. CDR1 LGHNA and CDR2 YNFKEQ come from the germline V gene. This CDR3 has 14 residues. The CDR3 spells CASSHRQGANEQFF. The CDR3 DNA reads TGTGCCAGCAGCCATAGACAGGGGGCGAATGAGCAGTTCTTC.

The gene calls are TRBV28 and TRBJ1-5; a weak D match, TRBD1 (5 bases). The CDR3 is 16 residues long. CDR1 is MDHEN, CDR2 SYDVKM, per germline. The ends were cut back, 10 bases at V and 2 bases at J, with 21 bases in the middle. The CDR3 region is CATWPRVGFGNQPQHF. In nucleotides, the CDR3 is TGTGCCACCTGGCCCAGGGTGGGGTTTGGCAATCAGCCCCAGCATTTT.